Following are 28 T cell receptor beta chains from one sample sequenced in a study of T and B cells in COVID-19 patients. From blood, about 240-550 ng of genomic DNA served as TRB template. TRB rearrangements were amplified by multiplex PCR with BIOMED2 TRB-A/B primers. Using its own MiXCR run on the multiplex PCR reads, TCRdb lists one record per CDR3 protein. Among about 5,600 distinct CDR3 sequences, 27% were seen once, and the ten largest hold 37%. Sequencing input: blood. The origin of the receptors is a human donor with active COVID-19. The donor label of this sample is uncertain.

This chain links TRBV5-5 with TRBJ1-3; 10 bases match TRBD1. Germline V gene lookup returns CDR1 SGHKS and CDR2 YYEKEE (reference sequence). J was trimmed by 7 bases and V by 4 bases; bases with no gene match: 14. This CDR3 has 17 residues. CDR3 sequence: CASSRRDRGPSPNTIYF. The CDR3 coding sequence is TGTGCCAGCAGCCGCCGGGACAGGGGCCCTTCCCCTAACACCATATATTTT.

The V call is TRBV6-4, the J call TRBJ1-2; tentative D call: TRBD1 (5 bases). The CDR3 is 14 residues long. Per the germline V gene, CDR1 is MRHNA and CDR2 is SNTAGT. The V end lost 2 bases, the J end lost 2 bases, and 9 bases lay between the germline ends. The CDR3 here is CASSDRGGNYGYTF. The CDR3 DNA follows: TGTGCCAGCAGTGACAGGGGAGGGAACTATGGCTACACCTTC.

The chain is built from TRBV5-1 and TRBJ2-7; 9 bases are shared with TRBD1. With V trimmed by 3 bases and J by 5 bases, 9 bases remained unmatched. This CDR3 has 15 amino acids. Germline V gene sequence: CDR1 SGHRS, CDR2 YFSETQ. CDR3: CASSSLGQGGHEQYF. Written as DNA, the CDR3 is TGCGCCAGCAGCTCGCTGGGACAGGGAGGCCACGAGCAGTACTTC.

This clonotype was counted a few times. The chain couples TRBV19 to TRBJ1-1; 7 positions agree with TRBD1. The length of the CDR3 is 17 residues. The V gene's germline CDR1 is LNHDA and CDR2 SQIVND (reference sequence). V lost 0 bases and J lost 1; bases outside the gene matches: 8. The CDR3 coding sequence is TGTGCCAGTAGTATAGATCCACAGGGGCGGCGGAACACTGAAGCTTTCTTT. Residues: CASSIDPQGRRNTEAFF.

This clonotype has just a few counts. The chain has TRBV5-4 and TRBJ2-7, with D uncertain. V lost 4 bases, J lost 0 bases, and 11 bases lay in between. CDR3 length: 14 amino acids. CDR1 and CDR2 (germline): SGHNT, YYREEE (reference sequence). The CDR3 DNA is TGTGCCAGCAGCGACACGACGAGCTCCTACGAGCAGTACTTC. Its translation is CASSDTTSSYEQYF. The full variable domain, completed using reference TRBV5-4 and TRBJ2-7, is ETGVTQSPTHLIKTRGQQVTLRCSSQSGHNTVSWYQQALGQGPQFIFQYYREEENGRGNFPPRFSGLQFPNYSSELNVNALELDDSALYLCASSDTTSSYEQYFGPGTRLTVT.

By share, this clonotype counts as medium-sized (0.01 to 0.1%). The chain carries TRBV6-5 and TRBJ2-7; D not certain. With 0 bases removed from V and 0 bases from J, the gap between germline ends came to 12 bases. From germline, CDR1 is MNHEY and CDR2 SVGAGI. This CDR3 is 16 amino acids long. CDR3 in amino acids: CASSYSGISASYEQYF. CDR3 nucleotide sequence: TGTGCCAGCAGTTACTCGGGAATCTCAGCCTCCTACGAGCAGTACTTC.

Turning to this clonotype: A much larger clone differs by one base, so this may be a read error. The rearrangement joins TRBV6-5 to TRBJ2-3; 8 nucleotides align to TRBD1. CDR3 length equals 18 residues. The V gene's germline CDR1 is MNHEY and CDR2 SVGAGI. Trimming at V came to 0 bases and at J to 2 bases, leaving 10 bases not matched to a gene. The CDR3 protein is CASSYSTQGVFTTDTQYF. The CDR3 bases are TGTGCCAGCAGTTACTCGACACAGGGGGTTTTTACCACAGATACGCAGTATTTT.

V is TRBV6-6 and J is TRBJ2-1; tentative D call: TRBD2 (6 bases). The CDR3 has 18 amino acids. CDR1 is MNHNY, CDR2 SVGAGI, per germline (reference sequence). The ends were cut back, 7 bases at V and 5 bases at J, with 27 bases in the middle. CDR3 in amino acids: CASTSQTGGTRSDNEQFF. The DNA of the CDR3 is TGTGCCAGCACTTCTCAAACGGGCGGGACGCGATCAGACAATGAGCAGTTCTTC.

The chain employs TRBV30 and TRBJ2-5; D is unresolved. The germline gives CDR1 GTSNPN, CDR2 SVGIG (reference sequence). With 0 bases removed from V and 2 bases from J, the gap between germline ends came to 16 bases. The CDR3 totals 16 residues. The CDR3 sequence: CAWSVIVGQFQETQYF. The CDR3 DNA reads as TGTGCCTGGAGTGTAATCGTTGGGCAGTTTCAAGAGACCCAGTACTTC.

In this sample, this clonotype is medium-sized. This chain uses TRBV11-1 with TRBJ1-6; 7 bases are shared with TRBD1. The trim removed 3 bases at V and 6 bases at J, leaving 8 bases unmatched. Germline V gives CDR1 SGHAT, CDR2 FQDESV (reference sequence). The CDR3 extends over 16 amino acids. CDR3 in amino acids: CASSFGTATFNSPLHF. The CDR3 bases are TGTGCCAGCAGCTTCGGGACAGCAACCTTTAATTCACCCCTCCACTTT.

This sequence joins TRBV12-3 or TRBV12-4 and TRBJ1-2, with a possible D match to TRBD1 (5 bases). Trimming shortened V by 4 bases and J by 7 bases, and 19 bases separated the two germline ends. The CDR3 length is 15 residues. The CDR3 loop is CASSSGAARAGGYTF. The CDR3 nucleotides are TGTGCCAGCAGTTCCGGGGCTGCGAGAGCGGGTGGCTACACCTTC.

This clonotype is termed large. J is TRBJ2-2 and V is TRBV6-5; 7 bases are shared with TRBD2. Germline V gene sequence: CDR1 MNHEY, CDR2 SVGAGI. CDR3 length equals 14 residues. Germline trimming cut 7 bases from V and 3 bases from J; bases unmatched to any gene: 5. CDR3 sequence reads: CASKASGYTGELFF. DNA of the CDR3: TGTGCCAGCAAGGCTAGCGGATACACCGGGGAGCTGTTTTTT.

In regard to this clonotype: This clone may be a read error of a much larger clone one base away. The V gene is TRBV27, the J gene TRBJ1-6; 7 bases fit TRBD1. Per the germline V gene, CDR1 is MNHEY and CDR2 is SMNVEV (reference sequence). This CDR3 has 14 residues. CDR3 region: CASSIRGRNSSLHF. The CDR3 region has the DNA TGTGCCAGCAGTATCAGGGGGAGGAATTCATCCCTCCACTTT.

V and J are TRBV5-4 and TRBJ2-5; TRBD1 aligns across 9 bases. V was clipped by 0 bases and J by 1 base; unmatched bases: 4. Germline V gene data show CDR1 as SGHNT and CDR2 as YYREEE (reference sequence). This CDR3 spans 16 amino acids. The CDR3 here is CASSLGGTGSQETQYF. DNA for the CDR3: TGTGCCAGCAGCTTGGGAGGGACAGGGTCCCAAGAGACCCAGTACTTC.

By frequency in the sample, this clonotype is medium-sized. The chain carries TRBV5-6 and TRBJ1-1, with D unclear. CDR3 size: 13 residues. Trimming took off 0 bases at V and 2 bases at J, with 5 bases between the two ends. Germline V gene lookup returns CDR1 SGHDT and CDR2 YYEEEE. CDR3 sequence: CASSLVHNTEAFF. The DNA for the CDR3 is TGTGCCAGCAGCTTGGTTCACAACACTGAAGCTTTCTTT.

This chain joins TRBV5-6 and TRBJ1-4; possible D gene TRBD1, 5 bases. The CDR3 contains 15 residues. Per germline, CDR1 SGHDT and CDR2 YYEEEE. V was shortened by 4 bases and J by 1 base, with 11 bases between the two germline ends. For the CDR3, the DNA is TGTGCCAGCAGCCCCGACAGATTAACTAATGAAAAACTGTTTTTT. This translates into CASSPDRLTNEKLFF.

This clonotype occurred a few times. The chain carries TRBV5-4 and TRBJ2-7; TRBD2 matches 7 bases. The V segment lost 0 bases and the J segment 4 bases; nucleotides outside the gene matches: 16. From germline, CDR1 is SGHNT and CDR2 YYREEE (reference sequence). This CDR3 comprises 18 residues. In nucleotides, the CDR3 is TGTGCCAGCAGCTTGGACCCTAGCGGAAGTTATCGGGGGTACGAGCAGTACTTC. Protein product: CASSLDPSGSYRGYEQYF.

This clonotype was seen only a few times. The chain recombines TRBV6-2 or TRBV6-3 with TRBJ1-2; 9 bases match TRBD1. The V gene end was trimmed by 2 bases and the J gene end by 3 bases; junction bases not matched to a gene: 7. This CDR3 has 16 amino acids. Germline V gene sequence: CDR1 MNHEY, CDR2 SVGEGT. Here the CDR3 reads CASSYPRRDRDYGYTF. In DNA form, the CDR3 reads TGTGCCAGCAGTTACCCCCGCCGGGACAGGGACTATGGCTACACCTTC.

The CDR3, as DNA: TGTGCCAGCAGTTACTATCTGGCACAGGGATTCTACGAGCAGTACTTC. Protein: CASSYYLAQGFYEQYF. The chain links TRBV6-6 to TRBJ2-7, with D possibly being TRBD1 (6 bases). The CDR3 has 16 residues. Per the germline V gene, CDR1 is MNHNY and CDR2 is SVGAGI (reference sequence). Deletions cut 1 base from V and 3 bases from J, with 16 bases between.

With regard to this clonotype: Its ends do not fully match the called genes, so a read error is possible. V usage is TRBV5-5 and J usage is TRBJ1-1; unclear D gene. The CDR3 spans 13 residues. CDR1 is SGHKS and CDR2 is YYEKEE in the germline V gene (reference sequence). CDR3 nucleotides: TGCGCCAGCAGCTCTTCGACGAACACTGAAGCTTTCTTT. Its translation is CASSSSTNTEAFF.

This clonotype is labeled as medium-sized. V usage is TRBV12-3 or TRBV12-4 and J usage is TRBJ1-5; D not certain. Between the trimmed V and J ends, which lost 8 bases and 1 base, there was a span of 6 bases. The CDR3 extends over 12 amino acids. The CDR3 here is CASSGSNQPQHF. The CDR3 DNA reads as TGTGCCAGCTCTGGGAGCAATCAGCCCCAGCATTTT.

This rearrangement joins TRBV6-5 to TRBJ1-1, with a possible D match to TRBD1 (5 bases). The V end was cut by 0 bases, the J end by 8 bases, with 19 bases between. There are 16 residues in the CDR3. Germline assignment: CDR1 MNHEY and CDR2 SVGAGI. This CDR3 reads CASSYSGGPGWKEAFF. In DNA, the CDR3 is TGTGCCAGCAGTTACTCGGGGGGTCCAGGGTGGAAGGAAGCTTTCTTT.

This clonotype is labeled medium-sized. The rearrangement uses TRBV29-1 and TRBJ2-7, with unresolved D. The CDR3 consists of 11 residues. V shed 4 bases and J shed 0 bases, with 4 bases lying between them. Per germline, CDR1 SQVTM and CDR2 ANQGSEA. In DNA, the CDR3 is TGCAGCGTTGGGGACTCCTACGAGCAGTACTTC. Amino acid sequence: CSVGDSYEQYF.

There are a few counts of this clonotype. The chain's CDR3 is CATSDPGTARPGELFF. The CDR3 bases are TGTGCCACCAGTGACCCGGGGACAGCCCGGCCCGGGGAGCTGTTTTTT. The V gene is TRBV24-1, the J gene TRBJ2-2, with 7 bases identical to TRBD1. Losses at the gene ends were 4 bases for V and 6 bases for J; bases not matched to a gene: 10. Germline CDR1 reads KGHDR; CDR2 reads SFDVKD. The CDR3 extends over 16 amino acids.

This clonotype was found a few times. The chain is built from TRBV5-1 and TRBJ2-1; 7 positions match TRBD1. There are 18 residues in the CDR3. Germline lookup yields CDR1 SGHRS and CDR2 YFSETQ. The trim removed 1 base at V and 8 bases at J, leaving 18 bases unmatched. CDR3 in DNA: TGCGCCAGCAGCTTGTCACTGTCTACGGGACAGAGTTTCTATGAGCAGTTCTTC. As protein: CASSLSLSTGQSFYEQFF.

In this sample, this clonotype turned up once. The DNA of the CDR3 is TGTGCCAGCAGCCTCAGCGGGTTCGGGACAGGGGACGGTGGCTACACCTTC. Encoded protein: CASSLSGFGTGDGGYTF. The chain employs TRBV12-3 or TRBV12-4 and TRBJ2-7; 10 nucleotides align to TRBD1. The closer fit of TRBJ1-2 to the DNA end suggests the J call may be wrong. This CDR3 contains 17 residues.

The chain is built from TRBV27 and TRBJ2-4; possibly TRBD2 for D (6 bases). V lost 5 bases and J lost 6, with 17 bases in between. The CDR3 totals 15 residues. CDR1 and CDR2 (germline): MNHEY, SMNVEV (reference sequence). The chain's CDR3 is CASSLIGGDPNIQYF. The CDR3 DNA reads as TGTGCCAGCAGTCTCATCGGCGGGGACCCAAACATTCAGTACTTC.

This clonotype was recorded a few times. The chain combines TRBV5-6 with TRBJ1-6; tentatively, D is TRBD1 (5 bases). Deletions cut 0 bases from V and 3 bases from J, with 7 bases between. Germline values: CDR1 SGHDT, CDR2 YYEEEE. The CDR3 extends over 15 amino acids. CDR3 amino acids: CASSLGGVYNSPLHF. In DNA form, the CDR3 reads TGTGCCAGCAGCTTGGGAGGGGTCTATAATTCACCCCTCCACTTT.